The 27 T cell receptor beta chains listed next were all sequenced from one sample in a study of blood T cell repertoires in COVID-19. The repertoire was sequenced with immunoSEQ multiplex PCR; TCRdb's copy has only in-frame clones and lacks some. This table holds 150,000 to 200,000 clones, around 84% found once. The sample comprised peripheral blood. These receptors all come from a man in his sixties with COVID-19, enrolled during active disease.

The rearrangement uses TRBV4-1 and TRBJ1-2; D may be TRBD1 (6 bases). CDR3 length: 16 amino acids. CDR1 is MGHRA and CDR2 is YSYEKL in the germline V gene. The V gene lost 0 bases and the J gene lost 11 bases, with 22 bases spanning the gap. CDR3 nucleotide sequence: TGCGCCAGCAGCCAAGAGTGGCTACTTAGGACAGAGGGGTACACCTTC. Amino acid sequence: CASSQEWLLRTEGYTF.

The chain carries TRBV6-5 and TRBJ1-2; 7 positions agree with TRBD1. The CDR3 is made up of 16 amino acids. J was trimmed by 5 bases and V by 2 bases; bases with no gene match: 11. The V gene's germline CDR1 is MNHEY and CDR2 SVGAGI. CDR3 DNA sequence: TGTGCCAGCAGTTACGCAGACAGGGCCCTATCTTATGGCTACACCTTC. Its protein product is CASSYADRALSYGYTF.

The chain employs TRBV28 and TRBJ1-1; 7 bases line up with TRBD1. Germline values: CDR1 MDHEN, CDR2 SYDVKM. Trimming cost V 6 bases and J 1 base; bases outside gene matches: 8. This CDR3 has 15 residues. CDR3 coding DNA: TGTGCCAGCAGCGAACAACAGGGGCGGAACACTGAAGCTTTCTTT. It is translated as CASSEQQGRNTEAFF.

Comments on this clone: It is unclear where the CDR3 begins or ends on the DNA, so no DNA is shown, and the CDR3 is as TCRdb lists it. The J gene is TRBJ1-2, the V gene TRBV2; the table calls TRBD1, which could not be checked here. Germline V gene data show CDR1 as SNHLY and CDR2 as FYNNEI. The CDR3 is 15 residues long, counting both termini. The CDR3: CASILGQEVNYGYTF.

DNA for the CDR3: TGCGCCAGCAGCCAAGAAGGTGGTTTTTGGACAGGGGTTGGCTACACCTTC. It is translated as CASSQEGGFWTGVGYTF. The chain employs TRBV4-3 and TRBJ1-2; 9 nucleotides align to TRBD1. Germline CDR1 is LGHNA and CDR2 is YSLEER. The CDR3 loop spans 17 amino acids. V shed 0 bases, J shed 7 bases, and the junction held 12 bases outside the gene matches.

The chain joins TRBV6-5 to TRBJ1-2; TRBD1 matches at 7 bases. The V gene's germline CDR1 is MNHEY and CDR2 SVGAGI. The CDR3 consists of 13 residues. The J segment lost 8 bases and the V segment lost 7 bases, leaving 10 bases of the junction unmatched. In DNA form, the CDR3 reads TGTGCCAGCAAAGACAGGGACATAGGCGGCTACACCTTC. Amino acid sequence: CASKDRDIGGYTF.

V is TRBV27 and J is TRBJ1-5; 7 nucleotides align to TRBD1. This CDR3 is built from 17 residues. V gave up 4 bases and J gave up 2 bases; unmatched junction bases: 11. Germline values: CDR1 MNHEY, CDR2 SMNVEV (reference sequence). The CDR3 sequence is CASSSNQGVYGNQPQHF. CDR3 bases: TGTGCCAGCAGTTCCAATCAGGGGGTCTATGGCAATCAGCCCCAGCATTTT.

The chain employs TRBV5-6 and TRBJ1-1; TRBD1 matches 9 bases. V lost 4 bases, J lost 2 bases, and 9 bases stayed unmatched. Germline V gene data show CDR1 as SGHDT and CDR2 as YYEEEE. The CDR3 contains 16 residues. The CDR3 protein is CASSVTGGFLNTEAFF. CDR3 nucleotides: TGTGCCAGCAGCGTAACAGGGGGCTTTTTAAACACTGAAGCTTTCTTT.

The CDR3: CASTGRGLSGNTIYF. CDR3 DNA sequence: TGTGCCAGCACCGGACGGGGACTCTCTGGAAACACCATATATTTT. This chain connects TRBV7-9 to TRBJ1-3; D might be TRBD1 (5 bases). Looked up from germline, CDR1 is SEHNR and CDR2 is FQNEAQ (reference sequence). Deletions cut 7 bases from V and 0 bases from J, with 13 bases between. This CDR3 is 15 amino acids long.

A word on this clone: One junction end does not reproduce the germline sequence, and a read error may be involved. The CDR3 sequence: CASSLITTGSIF. The CDR3 coding sequence is TGTGCCAGCAGCTTAATAACGACAGGGTCAATCTTC. V usage is TRBV7-8 and J usage is TRBJ1-2; 7 bases map to TRBD1. The CDR3 extends over 12 amino acids. Per germline, CDR1 SGHVS and CDR2 FQNEAQ.

This clone was found a few times. J is TRBJ2-5 and V is TRBV18, with 9 bases fitting TRBD2. The CDR3 totals 15 residues. Germline V lookup: CDR1 KGHSH, CDR2 LQKENI. V gave up 0 bases and J gave up 2 bases; unmatched junction bases: 1. The CDR3 sequence is CASSPPAGGQETQYF. The CDR3 nucleotides are TGTGCCAGCTCACCACCAGCGGGGGGACAAGAGACCCAGTACTTC.

The chain couples TRBV12-3 or TRBV12-4 to TRBJ1-2; no clear D gene. Deletions cut 5 bases from V and 2 bases from J, with 9 bases between. The CDR3 is made up of 13 amino acids. The CDR3 sequence is CASSQQVNYGYTF. The DNA of the CDR3 is TGTGCCAGCAGTCAACAAGTGAACTATGGCTACACCTTC.

V usage is TRBV11-2 and J usage is TRBJ2-1, with TRBD2 identical over 7 bases. Germline trimming cut 3 bases from V and 8 bases from J; bases unmatched to any gene: 4. Per the germline V gene, CDR1 is SGHAT and CDR2 is FQNNGV. The CDR3 contains 13 residues. The CDR3 DNA reads TGTGCCAGCAGCTTTACGGGAGGCGATGAGCAGTTCTTC. Translation gives CASSFTGGDEQFF.

The genes are TRBV7-2 and TRBJ2-1; D may be TRBD1 (6 bases). The CDR3 has 13 residues. Germline-derived CDR1 and CDR2 are SGHTA and FQGNSA. V lost 5 bases and J 6 bases, leaving 11 bases between the germline ends. This chain's CDR3 is CASSAYRANEQFF. The CDR3 DNA reads TGTGCCAGCAGCGCATACAGGGCCAATGAGCAGTTCTTC.

The chain links TRBV15 to TRBJ1-4; D not certain. Trimming took off 4 bases at V and 2 bases at J, with 14 bases between the two ends. The CDR3 is 16 residues long. Germline V gives CDR1 LNHNV, CDR2 YYDKDF (reference sequence). CDR3 nucleotides: TGTGCCACCAGCACCCCTCCCGGTCTCACTAATGAAAAACTGTTTTTT. Translated, it gives CATSTPPGLTNEKLFF.

This clone appeared a few times. The chain couples TRBV6-5 to TRBJ2-3, with D perhaps matching TRBD1 (7 bases). There are 15 residues in the CDR3. The V and J ends lost 6 bases and 3 bases respectively, with 16 bases between them. Germline assignment: CDR1 MNHEY and CDR2 SVGAGI. The CDR3 DNA is TGTGCCAGCAGCCGCCGGACAGGAGGGACAGATACGCAGTATTTT. Its translation: CASSRRTGGTDTQYF.

The chain couples TRBV6-2 or TRBV6-3 to TRBJ1-5; 7 bases fit TRBD1. The CDR3 sequence is 16 residues long. The V segment lost 3 bases and the J segment 4 bases; nucleotides outside the gene matches: 9. Germline V CDR1 and CDR2: MNHEY, SVGEGT. In DNA, the CDR3 is TGTGCCAGCAGTTATACGGGTAGGGGGCAAAATCAGCCCCAGCATTTT. Translating gives CASSYTGRGQNQPQHF.

This chain links TRBV9 with TRBJ2-6; TRBD1 aligns across 8 bases. The CDR3 consists of 18 residues. Germline lookup yields CDR1 SGDLS and CDR2 YYNGEE. With 0 bases clipped from V and 0 bases from J, the junction kept 5 bases outside the gene matches. CDR3: CASSVAGRGHSGANVLTF. Here the CDR3 DNA reads TGTGCCAGCAGCGTAGCCGGCAGGGGGCACTCTGGGGCCAACGTCCTGACTTTC.

This chain uses TRBV9 with TRBJ1-4, with D perhaps TRBD1 (6 bases). Trimming took 0 bases from V and 7 from J, leaving 10 bases between them. CDR3 length: 14 residues. CDR1 is SGDLS and CDR2 is YYNGEE in the germline V gene. Written as DNA, the CDR3 is TGTGCCAGCAGCGTAGTGGGGGCGGGTGAAAAACTGTTTTTT. It specifies CASSVVGAGEKLFF.

The V gene is TRBV7-6, the J gene TRBJ2-2, with TRBD1 matching over 7 bases. J was trimmed by 3 bases and V by 10 bases; bases with no gene match: 11. Germline CDR1 reads SGHVS; CDR2 reads FNYEAQ. The CDR3 is made up of 15 amino acids. CDR3 nucleotide sequence: TGTGCCACCCACCAGGGGGTAGCTTACACCGGGGAGCTGTTTTTT. It is translated as CATHQGVAYTGELFF.

In DNA form, the CDR3 reads TGTGCCAGCAGGCTCAGCGCTGGGGCCAACGTCCTGACTTTC. It translates to CASRLSAGANVLTF. The chain carries TRBV7-3 and TRBJ2-6; no clear D gene. The germline V gene encodes CDR1 SGHTA and CDR2 FQGTGA. V lost 6 bases and J 2 bases, leaving 8 bases between the germline ends. The length of the CDR3 is 14 residues.

Here the CDR3 DNA reads TGCGCCAGCAGCCAAGGGGACTTACCCTACGAGCAGTACTTC. Protein sequence: CASSQGDLPYEQYF. The chain combines TRBV4-1 with TRBJ2-7; D might be TRBD2 (6 bases). The germline V and J ends were trimmed by 1 base and 2 bases, with 9 bases remaining between them. The CDR3 has 14 amino acids. Germline V gene lookup returns CDR1 MGHRA and CDR2 YSYEKL.

V usage is TRBV7-6 and J usage is TRBJ2-1; 13 bases match TRBD2. The CDR3 is 17 amino acids. Looked up from germline, CDR1 is SGHVS and CDR2 is FNYEAQ. With V trimmed by 2 bases and J by 0 bases, 1 base remained unmatched. CDR3: CASSLRLAGGSYNEQFF. CDR3 nucleotides: TGTGCCAGCAGCTTACGACTAGCGGGAGGCTCCTACAATGAGCAGTTCTTC.

This clone was recorded a few times. This sequence joins TRBV5-6 and TRBJ2-2, with TRBD2 matching 9 bases. Germline CDR1 SGHDT, CDR2 YYEEEE. The CDR3 is made up of 15 amino acids. V shed 3 bases, J shed 2 bases, and the junction held 2 bases outside the gene matches. The chain's CDR3 is CASSWGLANTGELFF. CDR3 sequence (DNA): TGTGCCAGCAGCTGGGGACTAGCTAACACCGGGGAGCTGTTTTTT.

This chain joins TRBV15 and TRBJ1-4; 9 positions match TRBD1. V trimming: 2 bases; J trimming: 1 base; junction bases outside the gene matches: 5. This CDR3 comprises 17 residues. Per the germline V gene, CDR1 is LNHNV and CDR2 is YYDKDF (reference sequence). The CDR3 DNA follows: TGTGCCACCAGCAGAATTACAGGGGGCGGAACTAATGAAAAACTGTTTTTT. Its translation is CATSRITGGGTNEKLFF.

V usage is TRBV30 and J usage is TRBJ1-1, with D uncertain. CDR3 length equals 12 residues. V lost 4 bases and J lost 5, with 11 bases in between. The germline V gene has CDR1 GTSNPN and CDR2 SVGIG (reference sequence). Here the CDR3 DNA reads TGTGCCTGGACCCCTTGGCAAACTGAAGCTTTCTTT. It specifies CAWTPWQTEAFF.

The genes are TRBV7-3 and TRBJ2-5, with 9 positions matching TRBD1. Germline CDR1 SGHTA, CDR2 FQGTGA. This CDR3 is built from 13 residues. The V gene end was trimmed by 4 bases and the J gene end by 9 bases; junction bases not matched to a gene: 6. CDR3 loop: CASSSGQGLAQYF. The DNA of the CDR3 is TGTGCCAGCAGCTCTGGACAGGGGTTGGCCCAGTACTTC.